This TCR beta chain was captured in a study of blood T cell repertoires in COVID-19. Across the whole study: The cDNA or gDNA used as material had been derived from T cells, B-cell-depleted T cells, or PBMCs.

Germline V gives CDR1 GTSNPN, CDR2 SVGIG (reference sequence). This CDR3 has 13 residues. The V end was cut by 4 bases, the J end by 6 bases, with 13 bases between. As processed by the authors: Reference gene primer amplification gave nucleated cell count estimates. Libraries were prepared by immunoSEQ multiplex PCR; TCRdb keeps only in-frame clonotypes and omits some of them. V, J and clone size are taken as reported in that table, and D and trimming were inferred from the DNA itself. The sample has roughly 350,000 clones; approximately 90% are singletons. V and J are TRBV30 and TRBJ1-5; perhaps TRBD1 as D (6 bases). The sample consisted of peripheral blood. The receptor comes from a woman younger than 30 who had recovered from COVID-19. The CDR3 coding sequence is TGTGCCTGGACCAAACAGGGCGGTCAGCCCCAGCATTTT. Its protein is CAWTKQGGQPQHF.